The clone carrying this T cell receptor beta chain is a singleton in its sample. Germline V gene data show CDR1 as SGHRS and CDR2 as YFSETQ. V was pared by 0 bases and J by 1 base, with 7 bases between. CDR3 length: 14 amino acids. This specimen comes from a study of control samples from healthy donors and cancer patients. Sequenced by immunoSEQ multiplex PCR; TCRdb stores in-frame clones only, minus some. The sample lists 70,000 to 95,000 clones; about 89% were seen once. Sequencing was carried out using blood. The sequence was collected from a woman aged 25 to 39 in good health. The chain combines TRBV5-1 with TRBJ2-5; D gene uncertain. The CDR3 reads CASSLEGVQETQYF. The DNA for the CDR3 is TGCGCCAGCAGCTTGGAAGGAGTCCAAGAGACCCAGTACTTC.